These 6 T cell receptor beta chains came from one sample sequenced in a study of blood T cell repertoires in COVID-19. TCRdb's copy holds only in-frame clones and misses some; the assay was immunoSEQ multiplex PCR. The repertoire holds roughly 200,000 clones, with around 86% as singletons. The sample consisted of PBMCs or T cells enriched from blood (not recorded which). The receptors were sampled from a man between 40 and 49 years old with acute COVID-19.

CDR3 region: CASSLAPLAGSYEQYF. CDR3 sequence (DNA): TGTGCCAGCAGCTTAGCCCCCTTAGCGGGCTCCTACGAGCAGTACTTC. The chain couples TRBV7-8 to TRBJ2-7; 7 bases line up with TRBD2. Trimming removed 0 bases from V and 0 bases from J; junction bases left unmatched: 5. The germline V gene has CDR1 SGHVS and CDR2 FQNEAQ. The CDR3 runs 16 residues.

The chain has TRBV5-1 and TRBJ2-1; 7 positions agree with TRBD2. V dropped 7 bases and J dropped 7; count of bases not matched to a gene: 11. Germline V CDR1 and CDR2: SGHRS, YFSETQ. This CDR3 has 14 amino acids. CDR3 coding DNA: TGCGCCAGCGGGGCTAGCGGTTTCCCTAATGAGCAGTTCTTC. Its translation: CASGASGFPNEQFF.

The gene calls are TRBV27 and TRBJ1-4; weak D call: TRBD1 (5 bases). Trimming left V 6 bases short and J 3 bases short, with 11 bases between. The CDR3 consists of 14 residues. Per germline, CDR1 MNHEY and CDR2 SMNVEV (reference sequence). In DNA form, the CDR3 reads TGTGCCAGCAGACCGACAGCCCCTAATGAAAAACTGTTTTTT. As protein: CASRPTAPNEKLFF.

The chain carries TRBV2 and TRBJ1-1, with D perhaps matching TRBD1 (5 bases). The CDR3 consists of 13 residues. Per germline, CDR1 SNHLY and CDR2 FYNNEI. Trimming removed 4 bases from V and 2 bases from J, with 8 bases in between. The CDR3 spells CASSVDSNTEAFF. As DNA, the CDR3 is TGTGCCAGCAGTGTCGACAGCAACACTGAAGCTTTCTTT.

The chain is built from TRBV3-1 (or the pseudogene TRBV3-2) and TRBJ2-1; the match to TRBD2 covers 13 bases. With 0 bases clipped from V and 2 bases from J, the junction kept 7 bases outside the gene matches. The CDR3 runs to 19 residues. Per germline, CDR1 LGHDT and CDR2 YNNKEL (reference sequence). CDR3 residues: CASSQEGLAGALAYNEQFF. The DNA for the CDR3 is TGTGCCAGCAGCCAAGAAGGACTAGCGGGAGCCCTGGCCTACAATGAGCAGTTCTTC.

The chain carries TRBV19 and TRBJ1-1; tentatively, D is TRBD1 (6 bases). CDR1 and CDR2 (germline): LNHDA, SQIVND (reference sequence). This CDR3 contains 15 residues. With 6 bases removed from V and 3 bases from J, the gap between germline ends came to 17 bases. For the CDR3, the DNA is TGTGCCAGTAGCGGCCCAGGGGCGCGTCACACTGAAGCTTTCTTT. Amino acid sequence: CASSGPGARHTEAFF.